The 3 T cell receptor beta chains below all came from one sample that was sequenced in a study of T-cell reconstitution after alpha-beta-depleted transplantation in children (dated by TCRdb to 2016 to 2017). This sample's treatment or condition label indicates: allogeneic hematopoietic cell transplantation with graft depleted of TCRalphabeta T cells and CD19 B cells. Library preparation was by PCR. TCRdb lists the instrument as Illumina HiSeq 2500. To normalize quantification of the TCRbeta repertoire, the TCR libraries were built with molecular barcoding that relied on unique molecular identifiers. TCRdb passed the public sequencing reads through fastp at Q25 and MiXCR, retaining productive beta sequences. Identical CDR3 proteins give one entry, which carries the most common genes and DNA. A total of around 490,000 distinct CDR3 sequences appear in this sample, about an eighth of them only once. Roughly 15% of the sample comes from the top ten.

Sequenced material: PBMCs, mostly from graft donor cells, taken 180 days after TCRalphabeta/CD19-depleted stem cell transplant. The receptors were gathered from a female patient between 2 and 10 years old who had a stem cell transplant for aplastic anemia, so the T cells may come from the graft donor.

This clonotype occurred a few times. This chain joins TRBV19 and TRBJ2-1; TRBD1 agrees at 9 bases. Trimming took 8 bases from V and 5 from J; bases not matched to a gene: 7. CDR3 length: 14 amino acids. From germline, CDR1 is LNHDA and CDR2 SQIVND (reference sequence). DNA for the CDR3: TGTGCCAGTGCCTATAGGACAGGGGACAATGAGCAGTTCTTC. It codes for CASAYRTGDNEQFF.

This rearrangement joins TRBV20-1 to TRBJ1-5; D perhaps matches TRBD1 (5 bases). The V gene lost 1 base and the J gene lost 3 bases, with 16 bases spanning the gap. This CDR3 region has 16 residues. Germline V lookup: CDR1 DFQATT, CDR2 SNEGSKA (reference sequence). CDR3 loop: CSARVERGTANQPQHF. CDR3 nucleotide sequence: TGCAGTGCTAGAGTCGAAAGAGGGACCGCCAATCAGCCCCAGCATTTT.

The CDR3 sequence is CSATDRGIGNTEAFF. CDR3 coding DNA: TGCAGTGCTACGGACAGGGGGATAGGGAACACTGAAGCTTTCTTT. The chain carries TRBV20-1 and TRBJ1-1, with TRBD1 matching 10 bases. With V trimmed by 4 bases and J by 1 base, 6 bases remained unmatched. Germline CDR1 DFQATT, CDR2 SNEGSKA (reference sequence). The CDR3 length is 15 residues.